The T cell receptor beta chain under discussion was sequenced for a study of cytomegalovirus exposure and HLA in healthy donors. This clone has more than one count but fewer than ten. PCR amplification relied on 60 Vbeta primers (plus 13 Jbeta primers). Method: immunoSEQ multiplex PCR; TCRdb's copy keeps in-frame clones and lacks some. The sample holds over 95,000 clones, over 65% seen once. With V trimmed by 4 bases and J by 2 bases, 6 bases remained unmatched. The CDR3 spans 16 residues. Germline V gene sequence: CDR1 LNHDA, CDR2 SQIVND (reference sequence). The sequence was collected from a man aged 35-49 years in good health and CMV-seronegative. This chain links TRBV19 with TRBJ2-1; TRBD2 matches 9 bases. The material sequenced was PBMCs. CDR3 nucleotides: TGTGCCAGTAGTACCAACCTAGCGGGAACCTACAATGAGCAGTTCTTC. It encodes CASSTNLAGTYNEQFF.